The rows below give T cell receptor beta chains drawn from one sample of a study of blood T cell repertoires in COVID-19. The protocol was immunoSEQ multiplex PCR, while the TCRdb copy is restricted to in-frame clones and leaves out a portion. This table holds around 110,000 clones, 76% found once. Sequencing was done on a sample of peripheral blood. These receptors all stem from a man at least 80 years old with COVID-19, enrolled during active disease. The CDR3 runs from the conserved cysteine through the conserved F or W. The D gene is left open where the match is weak. Rows give clone size only sometimes, using once, few, many, or a class for an expanded clone.

D gene	V gene	clone size	J gene	CDR3 DNA	CDR3 protein
-	TRBV15	-	TRBJ1-2	TGTGCCACCAGCTCCGGTTCGGGAATCAACTATGGCTACACCTTC	CATSSGSGINYGYTF
TRBD1	TRBV11-2	few	TRBJ2-1	TGTGCCAGCTCGAGAAGGGTTGACCGGGACAGGCCTTACAATGAGCAGTTCTTC	CASSRRVDRDRPYNEQFF
-	TRBV2	-	TRBJ1-2	TGTGCCAGCAGGGTGACAATTTATGGCTACACCTTC	CASRVTIYGYTF
TRBD2	TRBV7-3	once	TRBJ2-1	TGTGCCAGCAGCCCAAGGCTAGCGGACAATGAGCAGTTCTTC	CASSPRLADNEQFF
TRBD1	TRBV6-6	-	TRBJ1-2	TGTGCCAGCAGTTACTCCGCGACAGGGGGTCTCTATGGCTACACCTTC	CASSYSATGGLYGYTF
-	TRBV7-2	-	TRBJ2-2	TGTGCCAGCAGCTCGTCGACTAGTTTCGGGGAGCTGTTTTTT	CASSSSTSFGELFF
-	TRBV7-9	-	TRBJ2-5	TGTGCCAGCAGCTCTCAGGGGGGCGAGAGAGAGACCCAGTACTTC	CASSSQGGERETQYF
TRBD1	TRBV3-1/TRBV3-2	-	TRBJ1-1	TGTGCCAGCAGCCATGGTGGCACCGCCGGGACAGGAGCTGAAGCTTTCTTT	CASSHGGTAGTGAEAFF
TRBD1	TRBV29-1	-	TRBJ1-5	TGCAGCGCCTCACAGGGGGTAGGCAATCAGCCCCAGCATTTT	CSASQGVGNQPQHF
TRBD1	TRBV5-5	-	TRBJ2-7	TGTGCCAGCAGCTCGCAGGGGGCCTACGAGCAGTACTTC	CASSSQGAYEQYF
-	TRBV12-3/TRBV12-4	-	TRBJ1-4	TGTGCCAGCAGCGGGGCGGGGAACGAAAAACTGTTTTTT	CASSGAGNEKLFF
TRBD1	TRBV10-3	-	TRBJ1-4	TGTGCCATCAGGCCGGACAGGGCTGAAAAACTGTTTTTT	CAIRPDRAEKLFF
TRBD1	TRBV10-3	few	TRBJ1-2	TGTGCTAGCCGGGACAGGGGACTCGGCTATGGCTACACCTTC	CASRDRGLGYGYTF
TRBD1	TRBV4-3	-	TRBJ1-4	TGCGCCAGCAGCCTCGGGGGTGCAGGGGGGCATGAAAAACTGTTTTTT	CASSLGGAGGHEKLFF
-	TRBV3-1/TRBV3-2	-	TRBJ1-5	TGTGCCAGCAGCCAAGCTCCGGGAAATCAGCCCCAGCATTTT	CASSQAPGNQPQHF
-	TRBV7-9	few	TRBJ1-4	TGTGCCAGCAGCTCAGGTTTTTTTCGATCTGGACTGTTTTTT	CASSSGFFRSGLFF
TRBD1	TRBV27	-	TRBJ1-2	TGTGCCAGCAGTCCCAAGACAGGGGGAATGGATGGCTACACCTTC	CASSPKTGGMDGYTF
TRBD2	TRBV9	-	TRBJ2-1	TGTGCCAGCAGCGTAGTAGTAGCGGGAGGGACCCAGTTCTTC	CASSVVVAGGTQFF
TRBD1	TRBV5-1	few	TRBJ1-2	TGCGCCAGCAGCACGCCCGGACAGGGGGCGAATGGCTACACCTTC	CASSTPGQGANGYTF
-	TRBV6-2/TRBV6-3	few	TRBJ1-2	TGTGCCAGCAGTTTAAAAGGGGACTATGGCTACACCTTC	CASSLKGDYGYTF
TRBD1	TRBV4-1	-	TRBJ1-1	TGCGCCAGCAGCCAAGTGGGGCAGGGGGACACTGAAGCTTTCTTT	CASSQVGQGDTEAFF
-	TRBV21-1	-	TRBJ1-5	TGTGCCAGCACCCGGGACAGGGAATATAGCAATCAGCCCCAGCATTTT	CASTRDREYSNQPQHF
TRBD2	TRBV19	-	TRBJ2-2	TGTGCCAGTCTTGGGAGGGCCGGCGGGGAGCTGTTTTTT	CASLGRAGGELFF
TRBD1	TRBV9	few	TRBJ2-5	TGTGCCAGCAGCTCTTGGGACAGGGATCTCCAAGAGACCCAGTACTTC	CASSSWDRDLQETQYF
-	TRBV5-1	-	TRBJ1-1	TGCGCCAGCAGTCCCGGGACACATCTCTCTGAAGCTTTCTTT	CASSPGTHLSEAFF
TRBD2	TRBV9	-	TRBJ2-5	TGTGCCAGCACCCGCGGCGGGACTAGCCAAGAGACCCAGTACTTC	CASTRGGTSQETQYF
-	TRBV5-5	-	TRBJ2-3	TGTGCCAGCAGCTTGGAGAGGCCGCCGGATACGCAGTATTTT	CASSLERPPDTQYF
-	TRBV7-8	once	TRBJ2-5	TGTGCCAGCAGCCCTTCGACAGGAGTCCAAGAGACCCAGTACTTC	CASSPSTGVQETQYF
-	TRBV15	once	TRBJ2-1	TGTGCCACCAGCAGAGGGGGAGCGGGCTCTCAGGATGAGCAGTTCTTC	CATSRGGAGSQDEQFF